This TCR beta chain originates from a study of cytomegalovirus exposure and HLA in healthy donors. PCR used 60 Vbeta primers and 13 Jbeta primers. The repertoire was sequenced with immunoSEQ multiplex PCR; TCRdb's copy has only in-frame clones and lacks some. This table has some 100,000 clones, about 72% appearing once. The CDR3 covers 14 residues. Trimming shortened V by 2 bases and J by 0 bases, and 8 bases separated the two germline ends. Germline V gene data show CDR1 as MDHEN and CDR2 as SYDVKM. V and J are TRBV28 and TRBJ2-7; maybe TRBD1 (6 bases). The sequencing sample was made of PBMCs. This TCR came from a man aged 45-65 years in good health and CMV-seropositive. As DNA, the CDR3 is TGTGCCAGCAGTTTAACAGGGCTCTCCTACGAGCAGTACTTC. Protein: CASSLTGLSYEQYF.